This T cell receptor (beta chain) was sequenced during a study of CD8+CD57+ T cells in acquired aplastic anemia. Turning to the study itself: Sorted cells (CD4+ and CD8+) yielded DNA amounts that averaged approximately 3.2 ug. Read counts for CD4+ cells (from healthy donors) averaged approximately 11 million. Study results and caveats: About 29 sequences, all CD8+ CDR3, were shared between patients and controls. No significant difference in CD8+ Simpson's diversity was found between patients and controls.

CDR3 size: 16 residues. CDR1 and CDR2 from the germline V gene are LNHDA and SQIVND (reference sequence). V lost 5 bases and J 4 bases, leaving 17 bases between the germline ends. This clonotype has only a few counts. No antigen is known for it. TCR beta VDJ combinations and CDR3 sequences were profiled from genomic DNA. TCRdb used MiXCR to reprocess the reads, holding one entry per CDR3 protein. The sample shows under 250,000 distinct CDR3 sequences, 34% of them seen only once. The chain couples TRBV19 to TRBJ1-4, with D unresolved. Sequences were obtained from sorted CD4+, CD8+, or CD8+CD57+ T cells (not recorded which) from PBMCs. This receptor was identified in a human donor in good health, serving as a control. Here the CDR3 DNA reads TGTGCCAGTAGTGCAAGGACCGTGCCTGGTAATGAAAAACTGTTTTTT. This codes for CASSARTVPGNEKLFF.